The rows below give T cell receptor beta chains drawn from one sample of a study of early T cells in non-severe SARS-CoV-2 infection. TCRdb processed the 5' RACE reads anew with MiXCR; each CDR3 protein has one entry. The sample has about 56,000 distinct CDR3 sequences; about 16% are singletons. Sequencing used whole blood, obtained at baseline. All receptors come from an adult who was a healthcare worker with PCR-confirmed SARS-CoV-2 infection or an uninfected control (not recorded which). Both conserved end residues are part of each CDR3. D genes are given only for firm matches. Clone size is not always given. Where it is, it says once, few, many or a class for expanded clones.

TRBJ2-5 | - | TRBV7-9 | TRBD1 | TGTGCCAGCAGCTTTACGAGACAGGGGGTCGAGACCCAGTACTTC | CASSFTRQGVETQYF
TRBJ2-1 | few | TRBV5-1 | TRBD2 | TGCGCCAGCAGCAATCCGGGACTAGCGGGGGGCAACAATGAGCAGTTCTTC | CASSNPGLAGGNNEQFF
TRBJ1-5 | many | TRBV12-3/TRBV12-4 | - | TGTGCCAGCAGTCACAGGAGTTGGGGCAATCAGCCCCAGCATTTT | CASSHRSWGNQPQHF
TRBJ2-3 | few | TRBV6-6 | - | TGTGCCAGCAGCTCCAGACCGCTAGGGATAACAGATACGCAGTATTTT | CASSSRPLGITDTQYF
TRBJ2-1 | few | TRBV11-2 | TRBD1 | TGTGCCAGCAGCTCCGTAGGACAGGGTGAATATTCTTACAATGAGCAGTTCTTC | CASSSVGQGEYSYNEQFF
TRBJ2-2 | - | TRBV19 | - | TGTGCCAGTAGTATTAGGGGCACCGGGGAGCTGTTTTTT | CASSIRGTGELFF
TRBJ1-5 | many | TRBV5-1 | - | TGCGCCAGCAGCTTGACTTGGCTAAGCACAGATACGCAGCATTTT | CASSLTWLSTDTQHF
TRBJ2-3 | - | TRBV6-5 | TRBD2 | TGTGCCAGCAGTTACGTGGGTAGCGGGACCACAGATACGCAGTATTTT | CASSYVGSGTTDTQYF
TRBJ2-7 | - | TRBV2 | - | TGTGCCAGCAGTTTGACAGAAGACGAGCAGTACTTC | CASSLTEDEQYF
TRBJ2-2 | many | TRBV7-6 | - | TGTGCCAGCGCCTTACGGGAGCGGTCGAACACCGGGGAGCTGTTTTTT | CASALRERSNTGELFF
TRBJ2-7 | few | TRBV28 | - | TGTGCCAGCTTAGGTAACTCCTACGAGCAGTACTTC | CASLGNSYEQYF
TRBJ2-1 | many | TRBV7-8 | - | TGTGCCAGCAGCCAGAATGTATTACCCAGCTCCTACAATGAGCAGTTCTTC | CASSQNVLPSSYNEQFF
TRBJ2-2 | many | TRBV14 | - | TGTGCCAGCAGTAGGGCAGGGGCTTACACCGGGGAGCTGTTTTTT | CASSRAGAYTGELFF
TRBJ1-5 | few | TRBV18 | TRBD1 | TGTGCCAGCTCCAGGGGGCACGATCAGCCCCAGCATTTT | CASSRGHDQPQHF
TRBJ2-1 | once | TRBV7-8 | - | TGTGCCAGCAGCTTAGAAGAGCCGGGACGTTCCTACAATGAGCAGTTCTTC | CASSLEEPGRSYNEQFF
TRBJ2-3 | few | TRBV9 | - | TGTGCCAGCACCAGAGGGTCAACAGATACGCAGTATTTT | CASTRGSTDTQYF
TRBJ1-5 | - | TRBV15 | - | TGTGCCACCAGCACTGATAGGGTTGGGGATAGCAATCAGCCCCAGCATTTT | CATSTDRVGDSNQPQHF
TRBJ2-6 | - | TRBV28 | - | TGTGCCAGCAGGGGCAGTTCTGGGGCCAACGTCCTGACTTTC | CASRGSSGANVLTF
TRBJ2-7 | many | TRBV28 | TRBD2 | TGTGCCAGCACCCCTCACCTAGCGGGAGGCGGTACGTTC | CASTPHLAGGGTF
TRBJ2-3 | few | TRBV9 | - | TGTGCCAGCAGCGTAGGGGATACGCAGTATTTT | CASSVGDTQYF
TRBJ2-1 | - | TRBV5-1 | TRBD1 | TGCGCCAGCAGCCCCGGGGACAGGGGGACCAATGAGCAGTTCTTC | CASSPGDRGTNEQFF
TRBJ2-7 | - | TRBV29-1 | TRBD2 | TGCAGCGTCACCAGCGGGAGTATGGCTGCCGAGCAGTACTTC | CSVTSGSMAAEQYF
TRBJ2-5 | - | TRBV20-1 | - | TGCAGTGCTCCCCCCCTCCAGGTTTCAGAGACCCAGTACTTC | CSAPPLQVSETQYF
TRBJ2-3 | - | TRBV5-5 | - | TGTGCCAGCAGCTGGGAGTGGAAGCGGACAGATACGCAGTATTTT | CASSWEWKRTDTQYF
TRBJ2-5 | - | TRBV29-1 | - | TGCAGCGTTGACCAGGTTGAGACCCAGTACTTC | CSVDQVETQYF
TRBJ2-3 | many | TRBV2 | TRBD1 | TGTGCCAGAAACGGACAGGGCAACACAGATACGCAGTATTTT | CARNGQGNTDTQYF
TRBJ2-1 | - | TRBV2 | - | TGTGCCAGCCTTTTATACGGTGAGCAGTTCTTC | CASLLYGEQFF
TRBJ2-1 | - | TRBV18 | TRBD2 | TGTGCCAGCTCACCAGAGCGGGGGCCCAGCAATGAGCAGTTCTTC | CASSPERGPSNEQFF
TRBJ1-1 | - | TRBV10-3 | - | TGTGCCATCAGTGTACAGGGAGGGACTGAAGCTTTCTTT | CAISVQGGTEAFF
TRBJ2-3 | - | TRBV28 | TRBD2 | TGTGCCAGCAGTCTCTCTGGACTAGCGGGACGCACAGATACGCAGTATTTT | CASSLSGLAGRTDTQYF
TRBJ2-7 | few | TRBV7-2 | - | TGTGCCAGCAGCTTTTTGCCCCCAGCCTCCTACGAGCAGTACTTC | CASSFLPPASYEQYF
TRBJ1-2 | few | TRBV14 | TRBD1 | TGTGCCAGCAGCCCGGGACAGAGCTATGGCTACACCTTC | CASSPGQSYGYTF
TRBJ2-1 | few | TRBV7-2 | - | TGTGCCAGCAGCTACAGCAGGAGTAATGAGCAGTTCTTC | CASSYSRSNEQFF
TRBJ2-7 | - | TRBV5-1 | - | TGCGCCAGCAGCTCCAGGGGGGGGCTATACTACGAGCAGTACTTC | CASSSRGGLYYEQYF
TRBJ1-4 | many | TRBV5-1 | - | TGCGCCAGCAGCCCCACTCGGGGGAACGAAAAACTGTTTTTT | CASSPTRGNEKLFF
TRBJ1-1 | few | TRBV10-3 | TRBD1 | TGTGCCATCAGTCACGGACAGGGTGGGACTGAAGCTTTCTTT | CAISHGQGGTEAFF
TRBJ2-3 | many | TRBV5-1 | - | TGCGCCAGGACGTCAACGGTCCTCATGGGCGATACGCAGTATTTT | CARTSTVLMGDTQYF
TRBJ2-3 | many | TRBV10-3 | TRBD2 | TGTGCCATCAGCCCTGGTAGCGGGGGTTACACAGATACGCAGTATTTT | CAISPGSGGYTDTQYF
TRBJ2-2 | few | TRBV10-2 | TRBD2 | TGCGCCAGCAGTGAGTGGGGACTAGCTATCTCCGGGGAGCTGTTTTTT | CASSEWGLAISGELFF
TRBJ2-3 | - | TRBV5-5 | TRBD2 | TGTGCCAGCAGATTTAGCGGGAGGGACACAGATACGCAGTATTTT | CASRFSGRDTDTQYF